This T cell receptor beta chain was observed in a study of blood T cells in healthy people across ages. Study-level results: PBMCs left unsorted prevented a conclusive naive versus antigen-experienced comparison.

Roughly 10 milliliters was the volume of peripheral blood drawn from each donor. A minimum of 7 million PBMCs was isolated per sample. There were at least 6 micrograms of total RNA extracted from every sample. The CDR3 covers 17 residues. Trimming cost V 4 bases and J 5 bases; bases outside gene matches: 10. Per the germline V gene, CDR1 is SGHRS and CDR2 is YFSETQ. A J-beta primer mix and a sample-barcoded 5' primer were used in a second PCR of about 7 to 12 cycles. TCRdb analysed the 5' RACE reads with MiXCR anew, one entry per CDR3 protein. The sample lists roughly 1.6 million distinct CDR3 sequences; 30% to 40% were seen once. The count of this clonotype is one. Its matching antigen is unknown.

This clonotype was sampled from a woman in her 30s in good health. Sequencing was done on a sample of blood. The rearrangement uses TRBV5-1 and TRBJ2-3, with 13 bases fitting TRBD2. The CDR3 reads CASSKVGLAGAGDTQYF. The CDR3, as DNA: TGCGCCAGCAGCAAAGTCGGACTAGCGGGGGCAGGAGATACGCAGTATTTT. Full variable domain (outside the CDR3, taken from reference TRBV5-1 and TRBJ2-3): KAGVTQTPRYLIKTRGQQVTLSCSPISGHRSVSWYQQTPGQGLQFLFEYFSETQRNKGNFPGRFSGRQFSNSRSEMNVSTLELGDSALYLCASSKVGLAGAGDTQYFGPGTRLTVL.